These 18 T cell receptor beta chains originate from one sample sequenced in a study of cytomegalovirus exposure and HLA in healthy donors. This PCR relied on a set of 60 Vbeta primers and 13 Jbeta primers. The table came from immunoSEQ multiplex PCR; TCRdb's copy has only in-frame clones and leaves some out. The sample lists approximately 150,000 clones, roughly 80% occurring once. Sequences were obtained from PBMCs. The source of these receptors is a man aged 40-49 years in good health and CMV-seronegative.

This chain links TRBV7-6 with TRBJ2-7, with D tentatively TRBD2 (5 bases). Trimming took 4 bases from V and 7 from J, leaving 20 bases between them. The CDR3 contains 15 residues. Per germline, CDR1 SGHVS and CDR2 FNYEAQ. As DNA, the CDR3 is TGTGCCAGCAGCTCGCAGGTGGGTGGTCCGGGAGAGCAGTACTTC. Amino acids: CASSSQVGGPGEQYF.

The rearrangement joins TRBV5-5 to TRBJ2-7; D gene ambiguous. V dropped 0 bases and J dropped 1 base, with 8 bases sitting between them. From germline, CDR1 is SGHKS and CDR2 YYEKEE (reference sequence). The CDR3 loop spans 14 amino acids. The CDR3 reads CASSLAGLSYEQYF. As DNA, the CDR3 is TGTGCCAGCAGCTTGGCCGGTCTTTCCTACGAGCAGTACTTC.

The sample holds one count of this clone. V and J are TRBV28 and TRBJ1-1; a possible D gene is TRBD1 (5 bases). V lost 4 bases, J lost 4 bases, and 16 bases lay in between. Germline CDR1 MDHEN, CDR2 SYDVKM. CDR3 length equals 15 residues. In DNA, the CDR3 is TGTGCCAGCAGTTCCCCTCCGCGGGGGACCACTGAAGCTTTCTTT. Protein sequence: CASSSPPRGTTEAFF. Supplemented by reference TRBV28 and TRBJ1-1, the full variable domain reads DVKVTQSSRYLVKRTGEKVFLECVQDMDHENMFWYRQDPGLGLRLIYFSYDVKMKEKGDIPEGYSVSREKKERFSLILESASTNQTSMYLCASSSPPRGTTEAFFGQGTRLTVV.

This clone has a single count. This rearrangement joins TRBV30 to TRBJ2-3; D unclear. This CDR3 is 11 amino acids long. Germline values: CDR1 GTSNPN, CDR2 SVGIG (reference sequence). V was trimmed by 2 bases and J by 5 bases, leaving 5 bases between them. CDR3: CAWSTRDTQYF. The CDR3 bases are TGTGCCTGGAGTACAAGAGATACGCAGTATTTT.

CDR3 sequence (DNA): TGTGCCAGTAAAAAAATGGCGGAGGCCGATACGCAGTATTTT. Translated: CASKKMAEADTQYF. The gene calls are TRBV9 and TRBJ2-3; a possible D gene is TRBD2 (5 bases). V was clipped by 8 bases and J by 6 bases, with 19 bases between them. Germline V CDR1 and CDR2: SGDLS, YYNGEE. This CDR3 has 14 amino acids.

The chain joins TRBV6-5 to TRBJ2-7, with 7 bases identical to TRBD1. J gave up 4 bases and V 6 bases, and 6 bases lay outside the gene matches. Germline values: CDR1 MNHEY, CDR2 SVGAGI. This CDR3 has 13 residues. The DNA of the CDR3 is TGTGCCAGCAGATTAGACAGGGTGTACGAGCAGTACTTC. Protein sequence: CASRLDRVYEQYF.

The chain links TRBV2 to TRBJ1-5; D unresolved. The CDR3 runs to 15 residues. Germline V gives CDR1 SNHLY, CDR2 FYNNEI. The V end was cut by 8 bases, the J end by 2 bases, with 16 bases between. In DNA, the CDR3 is TGTGCCAGCGGAGGTTCAGCAACGGGCAATCAGCCCCAGCATTTT. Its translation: CASGGSATGNQPQHF. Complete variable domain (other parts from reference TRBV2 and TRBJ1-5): EPEVTQTPSHQVTQMGQEVILRCVPISNHLYFYWYRQILGQKVEFLVSFYNNEISEKSEIFDDQFSVERPDGSNFTLKIRSTKLEDSAMYFCASGGSATGNQPQHFGDGTRLSIL.

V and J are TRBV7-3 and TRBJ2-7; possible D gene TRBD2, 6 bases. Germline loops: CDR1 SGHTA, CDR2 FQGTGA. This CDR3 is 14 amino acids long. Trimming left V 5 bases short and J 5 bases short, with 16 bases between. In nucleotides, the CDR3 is TGTGCCAGCAGCCACCAAGGAGGGGAGGACGAGCAGTACTTC. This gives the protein CASSHQGGEDEQYF.

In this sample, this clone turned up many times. This CDR3 is CASSLEGDLAYEQYF. CDR3 coding DNA: TGCGCCAGCAGCTTAGAGGGGGATCTGGCCTACGAGCAGTACTTC. The rearrangement uses TRBV5-1 and TRBJ2-7; a possible D gene is TRBD1 (6 bases). The CDR3 contains 15 residues. Per the germline V gene, CDR1 is SGHRS and CDR2 is YFSETQ. The V and J ends lost 2 bases and 2 bases respectively, with 14 bases between them.

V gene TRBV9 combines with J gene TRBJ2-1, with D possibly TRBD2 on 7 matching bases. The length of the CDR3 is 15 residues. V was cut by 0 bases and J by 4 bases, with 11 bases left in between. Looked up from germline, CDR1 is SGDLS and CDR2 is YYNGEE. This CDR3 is CASSVGGGDYNEQFF. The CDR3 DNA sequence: TGTGCCAGCAGCGTAGGAGGGGGGGATTACAATGAGCAGTTCTTC.

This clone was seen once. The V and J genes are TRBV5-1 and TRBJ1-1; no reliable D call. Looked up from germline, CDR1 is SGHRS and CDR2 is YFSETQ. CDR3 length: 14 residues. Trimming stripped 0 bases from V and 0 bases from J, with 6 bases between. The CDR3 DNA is TGCGCCAGCAGCTTGGATACACTGAACACTGAAGCTTTCTTT. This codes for CASSLDTLNTEAFF.

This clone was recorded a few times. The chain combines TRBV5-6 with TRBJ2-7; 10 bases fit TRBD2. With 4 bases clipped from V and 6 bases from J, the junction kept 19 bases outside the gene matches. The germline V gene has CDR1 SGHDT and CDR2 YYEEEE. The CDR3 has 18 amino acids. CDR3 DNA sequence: TGTGCCAGCAGCGTGGTGGGAGCGCTAGCGGGAGCCGCGGGCGAGCAGTACTTC. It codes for CASSVVGALAGAAGEQYF.

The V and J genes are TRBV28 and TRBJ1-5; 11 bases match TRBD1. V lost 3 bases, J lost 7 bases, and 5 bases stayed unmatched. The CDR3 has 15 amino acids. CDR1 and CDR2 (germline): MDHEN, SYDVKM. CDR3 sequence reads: CASSLMDRGQQPQHF. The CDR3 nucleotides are TGTGCCAGCAGTTTGATGGACAGGGGGCAACAGCCCCAGCATTTT.

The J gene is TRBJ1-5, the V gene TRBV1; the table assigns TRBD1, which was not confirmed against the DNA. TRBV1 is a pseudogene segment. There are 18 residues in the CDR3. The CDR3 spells CTSSQLLRAGDSNQPQHF. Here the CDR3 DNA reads TGCACCAGCAGCCAACTTTTGCGGGCAGGGGATAGCAATCAGCCCCAGCATTTT.

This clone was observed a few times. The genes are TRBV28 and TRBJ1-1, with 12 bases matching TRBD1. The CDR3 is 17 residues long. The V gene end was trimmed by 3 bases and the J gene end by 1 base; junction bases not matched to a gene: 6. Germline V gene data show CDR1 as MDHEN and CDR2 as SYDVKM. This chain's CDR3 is CASSFPGQGAPNTEAFF. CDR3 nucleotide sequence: TGTGCCAGCAGTTTCCCGGGACAGGGGGCCCCGAACACTGAAGCTTTCTTT.

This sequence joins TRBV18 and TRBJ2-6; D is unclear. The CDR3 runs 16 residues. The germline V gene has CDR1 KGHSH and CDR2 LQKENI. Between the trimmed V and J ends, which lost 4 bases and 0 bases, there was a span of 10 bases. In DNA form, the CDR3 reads TGTGCCAGCTCACGGCCGTCTGTCTCTGGGGCCAACGTCCTGACTTTC. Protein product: CASSRPSVSGANVLTF.

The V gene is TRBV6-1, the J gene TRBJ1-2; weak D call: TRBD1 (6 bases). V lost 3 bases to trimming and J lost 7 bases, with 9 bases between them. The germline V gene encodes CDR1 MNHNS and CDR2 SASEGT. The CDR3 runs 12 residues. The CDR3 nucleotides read TGTGCCAGCAGTGACTACAGGGCTGGCTACACCTTC. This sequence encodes CASSDYRAGYTF.

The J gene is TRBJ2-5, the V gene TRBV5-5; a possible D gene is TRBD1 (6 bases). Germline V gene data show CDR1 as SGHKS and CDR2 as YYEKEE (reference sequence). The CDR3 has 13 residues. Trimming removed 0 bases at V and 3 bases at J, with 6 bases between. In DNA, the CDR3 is TGTGCCAGCAGCTTGGACAGGGAAGAGACCCAGTACTTC. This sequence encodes CASSLDREETQYF.